This T cell receptor (beta chain) was sequenced during a study of blood T cell repertoires in COVID-19. Germline V CDR1 and CDR2: SGHRS, YFSETQ. The V end lost 1 base, the J end lost 3 bases, and 11 bases lay between the germline ends. This CDR3 comprises 14 residues. Profiled with immunoSEQ multiplex PCR; TCRdb holds only in-frame clones, not every one. Altogether about 190,000 clones are present, around nine tenths being singletons, with the ten largest covering about 1.1%. The clonotype originates from a man aged 25-40 years with acute or convalescent COVID-19. The rearrangement links TRBV5-1 to TRBJ2-7; D not certain. Source material: peripheral blood. The CDR3 here is CASSLRSESYEQYF. The CDR3 DNA reads as TGCGCCAGCAGCTTGAGATCGGAGAGCTACGAGCAGTACTTC.